This TCR beta chain emerged from a study of monozygotic twins with cystic fibrosis. The overall study: With roughly 16 PCR cycles, barcoded libraries came from 2.5 to 3.5 micrograms of fragmented DNA. General study findings and limits: The repertoire was suggested to be naive-dominated, clonality median about 0.0094. J usage was most co-twin-similar in 8 of 16 pairs, V in 13. No link emerged between shared CDR3 counts and age, concordance or severity.

With 1 base removed from V and 1 base from J, the gap between germline ends came to 7 bases. There are 14 residues in the CDR3. Looked up from germline, CDR1 is SEHNR and CDR2 is FQNEAQ (reference sequence). The repertoire was sequenced with immunoSEQ multiplex PCR; TCRdb's copy has only in-frame clones and lacks some. The repertoire holds approximately 13,000 clones, with 85% to 95% as singletons. Comment on this clone: Its antigen remains unidentified.

The sequence was obtained from a girl aged 2 to 10 with cystic fibrosis. Material for sequencing was blood. V is TRBV7-9 and J is TRBJ1-1; the D is unclear. Here the CDR3 reads CASSLGGSNTEAFF. As DNA, the CDR3 is TGTGCCAGCAGCTTAGGGGGATCGAACACTGAAGCTTTCTTT.